The following is a T cell receptor beta chain sequence with its context. These data come from a study of T cell changes during pregnancy in multiple sclerosis. Germline loops: CDR1 LGHNA, CDR2 YSLEER. The CDR3 has 16 residues. V dropped 1 base and J dropped 4; count of bases not matched to a gene: 6. Here immunoSEQ multiplex PCR was the method, and the copy in TCRdb shows in-frame clones only, minus some. The sample has tens of thousands of clones, 93% seen once. The starting material was peripheral blood, obtained after pregnancy. The TCR originated in a female donor with multiple sclerosis, enrolled in a pregnancy study. This rearrangement joins TRBV4-3 to TRBJ2-7; 11 bases align to TRBD1. CDR3 region: CASSQGRDRGGYEQYF. In DNA, the CDR3 is TGCGCCAGCAGCCAAGGCCGGGACAGGGGGGGATACGAGCAGTACTTC.